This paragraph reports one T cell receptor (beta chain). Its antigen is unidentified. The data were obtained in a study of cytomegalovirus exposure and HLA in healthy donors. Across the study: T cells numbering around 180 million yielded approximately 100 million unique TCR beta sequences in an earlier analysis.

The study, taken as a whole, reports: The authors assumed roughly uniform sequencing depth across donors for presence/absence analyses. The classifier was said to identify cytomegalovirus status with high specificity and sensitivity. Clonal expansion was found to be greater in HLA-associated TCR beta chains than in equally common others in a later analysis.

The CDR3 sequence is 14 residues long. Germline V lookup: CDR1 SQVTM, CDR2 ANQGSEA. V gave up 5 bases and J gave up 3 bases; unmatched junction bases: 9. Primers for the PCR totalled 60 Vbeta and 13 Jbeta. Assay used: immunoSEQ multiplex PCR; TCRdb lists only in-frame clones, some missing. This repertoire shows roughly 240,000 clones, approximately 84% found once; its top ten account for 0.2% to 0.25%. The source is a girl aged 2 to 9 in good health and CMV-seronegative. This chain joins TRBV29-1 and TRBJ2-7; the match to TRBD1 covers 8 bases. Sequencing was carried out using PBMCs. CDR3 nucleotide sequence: TGCAGCGTTTTCACCGGGACAGGACTCTACGAGCAGTACTTC. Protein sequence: CSVFTGTGLYEQYF.